One sample yielded the 5 T cell receptor beta chains listed below, sequenced in a study of CD8 T cells in ankylosing spondylitis. Study-wide results and limits: A TCR beta motif of 7 to 9 highly homologous variants seemed to mark ankylosing spondylitis blood.

No antigens are known for them. TCRdb fed the 5' RACE reads into MiXCR, producing one record per CDR3 protein. The sample consists of some 200,000 distinct CDR3 sequences, approximately 7.4% of them appearing once. Material for sequencing was blood, either unsorted or a sorted T cell fraction (not recorded which). The source of these receptors is a male donor with ankylosing spondylitis.

This clonotype came up a few times. The rearrangement joins TRBV7-2 to TRBJ1-1, with 8 bases that match TRBD1. The CDR3 length is 14 residues. Germline CDR1 and CDR2: SGHTA and FQGNSA. J gave up 6 bases and V 6 bases, and 9 bases lay outside the gene matches. CDR3: CASSPRGQGPEAFF. CDR3 sequence (DNA): TGTGCCAGCAGTCCCCGCGGACAGGGCCCTGAAGCTTTCTTT. Drawing the rest from reference TRBV7-2 and TRBJ1-1, the complete variable domain is GAGVSQSPSNKVTEKGKDVELRCDPISGHTALYWYRQSLGQGLEFLIYFQGNSAPDKSGLPSDRFSAERTGGSVSTLTIQRTQQEDSAVYLCASSPRGQGPEAFFGQGTRLTVV.

The chain combines TRBV10-2 with TRBJ2-7; 9 nucleotides align to TRBD1. The CDR3 totals 12 residues. From germline, CDR1 is WSHSY and CDR2 SAAADI. Trimming took 7 bases from V and 10 from J; bases not matched to a gene: 8. CDR3 DNA sequence: TGCGCCAGCAACATTAACAGGGGGCCCCAGTACTTC. It encodes CASNINRGPQYF.

This clonotype has ten or more counts. This chain joins TRBV11-2 and TRBJ2-7; D not certain. Germline V gene data show CDR1 as SGHAT and CDR2 as FQNNGV. The length of the CDR3 is 13 residues. Between the trimmed V and J ends, which lost 5 bases and 5 bases, there was a span of 13 bases. The CDR3 protein is CASSPMAPHEQYF. The CDR3 DNA follows: TGTGCCAGCAGCCCTATGGCCCCTCACGAGCAGTACTTC.

In its sample, this clonotype was seen many times. The chain joins TRBV6-2 or TRBV6-3 to TRBJ1-2; D is unclear. Germline V gene data show CDR1 as MNHEY and CDR2 as SVGEGT. CDR3 length equals 16 residues. V was pared by 7 bases and J by 0 bases, with 18 bases between. CDR3 residues: CASNLHRATTNYGYTF. In DNA, the CDR3 is TGTGCCAGCAACTTACATCGGGCAACCACTAACTATGGCTACACCTTC.

The chain couples TRBV6-6 to TRBJ1-2; TRBD1 matches at 7 bases. With 5 bases clipped from V and 7 bases from J, the junction kept 7 bases outside the gene matches. Germline V gene data show CDR1 as MNHNY and CDR2 as SVGAGI (reference sequence). The CDR3 sequence is 13 residues long. The CDR3 DNA is TGTGCCAGCAGTCTCGACAGGGCTGGTGGCTACACCTTC. Its protein product is CASSLDRAGGYTF.